The 30 T cell receptor beta chains below come from one sample, sequenced in a study of somatic mutations in cytotoxic T cells in rheumatoid arthritis. Method: immunoSEQ multiplex PCR; TCRdb's copy keeps in-frame clones and lacks some. Among thousands of clones listed, 65% to 75% were seen once. Input material: CD8+ T cells sorted from blood. These receptors were collected from a man in his forties in good health.

CDR3 in DNA: TGTGCCAGCAGCCCGGGATTCTCCTACGAGCAGTACTTC. This sequence encodes CASSPGFSYEQYF. The chain uses TRBV14 and TRBJ2-7; tentative D call: TRBD2 (5 bases). Germline V gene sequence: CDR1 SGHDN, CDR2 FVKESK. Trimming took 4 bases from V and 0 from J, leaving 7 bases between them. CDR3 length equals 13 residues.

The chain has TRBV10-1 and TRBJ2-2; D ambiguous. With 8 bases removed from V and 2 bases from J, the gap between germline ends came to 12 bases. Germline V gene lookup returns CDR1 WNHNN and CDR2 SYGVQD (reference sequence). The CDR3 is 14 amino acids. The CDR3 region has the DNA TGCGCCAGCCAGTTGGAGATAAACACCGGGGAGCTGTTTTTT. Its protein product is CASQLEINTGELFF.

This rearrangement joins TRBV4-3 to TRBJ2-3; the D gene is possibly TRBD2 (7 bases). With 3 bases removed from V and 4 bases from J, the gap between germline ends came to 20 bases. The germline gives CDR1 LGHNA, CDR2 YSLEER. The CDR3 contains 17 residues. DNA of the CDR3: TGCGCCAGCAGCCAGAGCCCACAGGGCGGGGGCGCAGATACGCAGTATTTT. It is translated as CASSQSPQGGGADTQYF.

The chain has TRBV2 and TRBJ2-7; D remains unclear. This CDR3 has 12 amino acids. CDR1 SNHLY and CDR2 FYNNEI come from the germline V gene. The V end was cut by 10 bases, the J end by 2 bases, with 12 bases between. The CDR3 nucleotides are TGTGCCACCCTTACACCCACCTACGAGCAGTACTTC. Protein: CATLTPTYEQYF.

The J gene is TRBJ1-5, the V gene TRBV7-2; possible D gene TRBD1, 5 bases. Germline values: CDR1 SGHTA, CDR2 FQGNSA. Trimming removed 4 bases at V and 3 bases at J, with 13 bases between. This CDR3 contains 15 residues. CDR3 coding DNA: TGTGCCAGCAGCTCCCACGGGGGACCCAATCAGCCCCAGCATTTT. This sequence encodes CASSSHGGPNQPQHF. The whole variable domain, remainder taken from reference TRBV7-2 and TRBJ1-5, is GAGVSQSPSNKVTEKGKDVELRCDPISGHTALYWYRQSLGQGLEFLIYFQGNSAPDKSGLPSDRFSAERTGGSVSTLTIQRTQQEDSAVYLCASSSHGGPNQPQHFGDGTRLSIL.

The chain recombines TRBV15 with TRBJ2-1; possible D gene TRBD2, 5 bases. The V and J ends lost 1 base and 3 bases respectively, with 10 bases between them. CDR1 is LNHNV and CDR2 is YYDKDF in the germline V gene (reference sequence). The CDR3 spans 15 residues. The CDR3 nucleotides read TGTGCCACCAGCAGAGTCGGCGGAGGCTACAATGAGCAGTTCTTC. Translated, it gives CATSRVGGGYNEQFF.

The chain links TRBV2 to TRBJ2-1; the match to TRBD2 covers 7 bases. The junction had 8 bases not matched to a gene; V was cut back by 4 bases and J by 5 bases. This CDR3 comprises 15 residues. Germline V gives CDR1 SNHLY, CDR2 FYNNEI. The CDR3 region is CASSVGLGKDNEQFF. The CDR3 nucleotides read TGTGCCAGCAGTGTTGGACTAGGAAAAGACAATGAGCAGTTCTTC. The complete variable domain, with remaining parts taken from reference TRBV2 and TRBJ2-1, reads EPEVTQTPSHQVTQMGQEVILRCVPISNHLYFYWYRQILGQKVEFLVSFYNNEISEKSEIFDDQFSVERPDGSNFTLKIRSTKLEDSAMYFCASSVGLGKDNEQFFGPGTRLTVL.

The chain carries TRBV10-3 and TRBJ2-3, with D perhaps being TRBD1 or TRBD2 (5 bases each). The CDR3 has 12 amino acids. Germline assignment: CDR1 ENHRY and CDR2 SYGVKD. Trimming took off 5 bases at V and 11 bases at J, with 14 bases between the two ends. The CDR3: CAISWDPTGQYF. Here the CDR3 DNA reads TGTGCCATCAGTTGGGACCCCACGGGGCAGTATTTT.

The chain recombines TRBV11-1 with TRBJ2-5, with a tentative D call TRBD1 (5 bases). V lost 1 base and J 7 bases, leaving 10 bases between the germline ends. This CDR3 spans 13 amino acids. Germline V lookup: CDR1 SGHAT, CDR2 FQDESV (reference sequence). CDR3 coding DNA: TGTGCCAGCAGCTTAGAGGGGCCGGGGACCCAGTACTTC. Its translation is CASSLEGPGTQYF.

The rearrangement joins TRBV6-5 to TRBJ1-2, with D maybe TRBD1 (5 bases). The CDR3 contains 14 residues. Germline CDR1 is MNHEY and CDR2 is SVGAGI. The V end lost 2 bases, the J end lost 2 bases, and 9 bases lay between the germline ends. In nucleotides, the CDR3 is TGTGCCAGCAGTTACGGGGGGGGGAACTATGGCTACACCTTC. Translating gives CASSYGGGNYGYTF.

This sequence joins TRBV14 and TRBJ2-7; unclear D gene. CDR1 is SGHDN, CDR2 FVKESK, per germline. The CDR3 extends over 13 amino acids. The V and J ends lost 4 bases and 3 bases respectively, with 10 bases between them. CDR3 protein: CASSPWASYEQYF. The CDR3 DNA sequence: TGTGCCAGCAGCCCGTGGGCCAGCTACGAGCAGTACTTC. Complete variable domain (other parts from reference TRBV14 and TRBJ2-7): EAGVTQFPSHSVIEKGQTVTLRCDPISGHDNLYWYRRVMGKEIKFLLHFVKESKQDESGMPNNRFLAERTGGTYSTLKVQPAELEDSGVYFCASSPWASYEQYFGPGTRLTVT.

The chain links TRBV6-4 to TRBJ1-1; maybe TRBD1 (5 bases). Germline CDR1 is MRHNA and CDR2 is SNTAGT. V lost 0 bases, J lost 7 bases, and 9 bases lay in between. CDR3 length: 13 residues. CDR3 nucleotide sequence: TGTGCCAGCAGTGACTCGACAGAAAGTGAAGCTTTCTTT. Translation: CASSDSTESEAFF.

The CDR3 coding sequence is TGTGCCAGCAGCGGTGGACAGGGGAACACTGAAGCTTTCTTT. It encodes CASSGGQGNTEAFF. J is TRBJ1-1 and V is TRBV9; 8 positions agree with TRBD1. With 3 bases clipped from V and 1 base from J, the junction kept 2 bases outside the gene matches. CDR3 length equals 14 residues. The germline V gene has CDR1 SGDLS and CDR2 YYNGEE.

This clone has only one observation. The chain recombines TRBV6-6 with TRBJ2-2; 9 bases match TRBD1. This CDR3 comprises 16 residues. Trimming cost V 10 bases and J 1 base; bases outside gene matches: 10. CDR1 and CDR2 from the germline V gene are MNHNY and SVGAGI (reference sequence). The CDR3 sequence: CATQMTGGLNTGELFF. DNA for the CDR3: TGTGCCACCCAAATGACAGGGGGATTGAACACCGGGGAGCTGTTTTTT.

The gene calls are TRBV12-1 and TRBJ2-7; TRBD2 was called by the table and not checked on the DNA. TRBV12-1 is classified as a pseudogene. CDR3 length equals 15 residues. For the CDR3, the DNA is TGTGCCAGCAGCTTTGGGGGGGACTATTCCTACGAGCAGTACGTC. This encodes CASSFGGDYSYEQYV.

The rearrangement joins TRBV6-1 to TRBJ2-2; D possibly matches TRBD1 or TRBD2 (5 bases each). V lost 3 bases to trimming and J lost 4 bases, with 18 bases between them. Germline CDR1 and CDR2: MNHNS and SASEGT. The CDR3 consists of 17 residues. Here the CDR3 reads CASSDPSRGTFTGELFF. The CDR3 DNA reads TGTGCCAGCAGTGACCCCTCCCGAGGGACCTTCACCGGGGAGCTGTTTTTT.

The chain carries TRBV9 and TRBJ1-6; possibly TRBD1 for D (5 bases). This CDR3 has 15 residues. Germline V CDR1 and CDR2: SGDLS, YYNGEE. V was pared by 3 bases and J by 5 bases, with 12 bases between. The CDR3 protein is CASSASGFNNSPLHF. The CDR3 DNA reads TGTGCCAGCAGCGCTTCAGGGTTTAATAATTCACCCCTCCACTTT.

This chain uses TRBV7-9 with TRBJ2-1, with TRBD1 as a possible D gene (5 bases). Trimming left V 5 bases short and J 8 bases short, with 19 bases between. The germline CDR1 and CDR2 sequences are SEHNR and FQNEAQ (reference sequence). CDR3 size: 15 residues. CDR3 protein: CASSPKGRWGDEQFF. The CDR3 DNA follows: TGTGCCAGCAGCCCAAAAGGACGGTGGGGCGATGAGCAGTTCTTC.

The V and J genes are TRBV9 and TRBJ2-2; 10 nucleotides align to TRBD1. V gave up 3 bases and J gave up 7 bases; unmatched junction bases: 12. Germline loops: CDR1 SGDLS, CDR2 YYNGEE. The CDR3 runs to 17 residues. This chain's CDR3 is CASSGRPGQGRGGELFF. The CDR3 region has the DNA TGTGCCAGCAGCGGAAGGCCGGGACAGGGGAGGGGCGGGGAGCTGTTTTTT.

The chain joins TRBV5-1 to TRBJ2-1; D unresolved. The germline V gene encodes CDR1 SGHRS and CDR2 YFSETQ. With 2 bases removed from V and 7 bases from J, the gap between germline ends came to 7 bases. The CDR3 contains 12 residues. The CDR3 coding sequence is TGCGCCAGCAGCTTATCGAGGAATGAGCAGTTCTTC. Amino acid sequence: CASSLSRNEQFF.

The chain joins TRBV6-5 to TRBJ1-1; D gene uncertain. Germline V gene sequence: CDR1 MNHEY, CDR2 SVGAGI. The CDR3 has 12 residues. V was pared by 6 bases and J by 0 bases, with 5 bases between. CDR3 bases: TGTGCCAGCAGGGCCCTGAACACTGAAGCTTTCTTT. Translating gives CASRALNTEAFF.

This clone was observed a handful of times. V usage is TRBV6-4 and J usage is TRBJ2-3; 11 nucleotides line up with TRBD2. The V and J ends lost 1 base and 0 bases, in that order; junction bases with no gene match: 0. The germline V gene encodes CDR1 MRHNA and CDR2 SNTAGT. The CDR3 sequence is 16 residues long. The CDR3 nucleotides are TGTGCCAGCAGTGACTTAGCGGGAGGGAGCACAGATACGCAGTATTTT. It encodes CASSDLAGGSTDTQYF.

This chain joins TRBV5-6 and TRBJ2-5; TRBD1 matches 7 bases. Germline V gives CDR1 SGHDT, CDR2 YYEEEE. The V gene end was trimmed by 3 bases and the J gene end by 0 bases; junction bases not matched to a gene: 8. The CDR3 has 16 amino acids. The CDR3 sequence: CASSSRGQGYQETQYF. The CDR3 bases are TGTGCCAGCAGCTCAAGGGGGCAGGGGTACCAAGAGACCCAGTACTTC.

The chain combines TRBV6-5 with TRBJ2-2, with 10 bases lining up with TRBD1. Germline CDR1 MNHEY, CDR2 SVGAGI. The CDR3 covers 15 residues. Trimming removed 5 bases from V and 7 bases from J; junction bases left unmatched: 7. As DNA, the CDR3 is TGTGCCAGCAGTCGGGACAGGGGAATGGGCGGGGAGCTGTTTTTT. Its translation is CASSRDRGMGGELFF.

This clone has just one count. J is TRBJ2-5 and V is TRBV7-9; possibly TRBD2 for D (6 bases). Germline CDR1 reads SEHNR; CDR2 reads FQNEAQ (reference sequence). Trimming stripped 5 bases from V and 4 bases from J, with 20 bases between. This CDR3 comprises 16 residues. The CDR3 here is CASSPREGLNRETQYF. CDR3 DNA: TGTGCCAGCAGCCCGCGCGAAGGACTAAACAGAGAGACCCAGTACTTC.

The chain recombines TRBV7-3 with TRBJ1-2; D ambiguous. Germline V lookup: CDR1 SGHTA, CDR2 FQGTGA. The CDR3 consists of 13 residues. Trimming removed 5 bases at V and 6 bases at J, with 13 bases between. The CDR3 region is CASSLDPSHGYTF. The CDR3 region has the DNA TGTGCCAGCAGCCTCGACCCTTCCCATGGCTACACCTTC.

This chain links TRBV4-2 with TRBJ1-3, with D unclear. Germline V gene data show CDR1 as LGHNA and CDR2 as YNFKEQ. Deletions cut 1 base from V and 6 bases from J, with 7 bases between. CDR3 length: 13 amino acids. The CDR3 bases are TGTGCCAGCAGCCAAGGTGTGGAAAACACCATATATTTT. This gives the protein CASSQGVENTIYF.

The rearrangement joins TRBV7-9 to TRBJ2-2; D is unclear. The CDR3 loop spans 14 amino acids. The germline V and J ends were trimmed by 1 base and 1 base, with 4 bases remaining between them. CDR1 is SEHNR, CDR2 FQNEAQ, per germline (reference sequence). The CDR3 DNA is TGTGCCAGCAGCTTAGACAGGAACACCGGGGAGCTGTTTTTT. Amino acid sequence: CASSLDRNTGELFF.

The V and J genes are TRBV4-1 and TRBJ1-1; TRBD1 is a possible D gene (6 bases). Germline V gene data show CDR1 as MGHRA and CDR2 as YSYEKL. This CDR3 has 14 residues. Trimming removed 3 bases at V and 4 bases at J, with 12 bases between. The CDR3 reads CASSHSQGFTEAFF. The CDR3 DNA is TGCGCCAGCAGCCACTCACAGGGATTCACTGAAGCTTTCTTT.

The chain links TRBV19 to TRBJ2-1; D possibly corresponds to TRBD1 (5 bases). V was shortened by 7 bases and J by 0 bases, with 16 bases between the two germline ends. The CDR3 is 16 amino acids. Germline CDR1 reads LNHDA; CDR2 reads SQIVND (reference sequence). CDR3 sequence: CASTQGGATSYNEQFF. The CDR3 coding sequence is TGTGCCAGTACCCAAGGTGGGGCGACCTCCTACAATGAGCAGTTCTTC.